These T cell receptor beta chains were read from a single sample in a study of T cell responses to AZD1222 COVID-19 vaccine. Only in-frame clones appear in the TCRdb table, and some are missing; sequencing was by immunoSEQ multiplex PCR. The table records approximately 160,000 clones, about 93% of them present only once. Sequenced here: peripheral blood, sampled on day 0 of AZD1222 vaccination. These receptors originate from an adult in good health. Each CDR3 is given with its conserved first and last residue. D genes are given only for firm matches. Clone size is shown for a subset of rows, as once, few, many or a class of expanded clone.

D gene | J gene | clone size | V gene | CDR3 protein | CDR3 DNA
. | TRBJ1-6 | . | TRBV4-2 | CASSQASGPANSPLHF | TGTGCCAGCAGCCAAGCGTCGGGTCCGGCAAATTCACCCCTCCACTTT
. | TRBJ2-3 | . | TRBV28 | CASSLGEPSTDTQYF | TGTGCCAGCAGTTTAGGGGAGCCGAGCACAGATACGCAGTATTTT
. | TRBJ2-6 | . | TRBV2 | CASSPSSGANVLTF | TGTGCCAGCAGCCCTAGCTCTGGGGCCAACGTCCTGACTTTC
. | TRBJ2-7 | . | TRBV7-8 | CASSLVRGRLGEQYF | TGTGCCAGCAGCTTAGTTAGGGGCAGGTTGGGCGAGCAGTACTTC
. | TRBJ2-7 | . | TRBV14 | CASSNHYEQYF | TGTGCCAGCAGCAACCACTACGAGCAGTACTTC
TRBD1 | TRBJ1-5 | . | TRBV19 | CASSIRQGKFNQPQHF | TGTGCCAGTAGTATTCGACAGGGGAAGTTCAATCAGCCCCAGCATTTT
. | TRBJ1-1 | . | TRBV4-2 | CASSQDFGRGNTEAFF | TGTGCCAGCAGCCAAGATTTCGGCAGGGGTAACACTGAAGCTTTCTTT
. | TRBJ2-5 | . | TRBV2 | CASRRTQETQYF | TGTGCCAGCAGACGAACCCAAGAGACCCAGTACTTC
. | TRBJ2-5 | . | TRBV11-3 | CASSLGASGQAETQYF | TGTGCCAGCAGCTTAGGGGCTAGCGGACAGGCAGAGACCCAGTACTTC
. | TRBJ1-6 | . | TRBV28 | CASRSTEQAYNSPLHF | TGTGCCAGCAGATCGACAGAACAGGCCTATAATTCACCCCTCCACTTT
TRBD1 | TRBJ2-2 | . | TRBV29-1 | CSGKTGSNTGELFF | TGCAGCGGCAAGACAGGGAGTAACACCGGGGAGCTGTTTTTT
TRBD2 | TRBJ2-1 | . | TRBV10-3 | CATGTNNEQFF | TGTGCCACAGGGACTAACAATGAGCAGTTCTTC
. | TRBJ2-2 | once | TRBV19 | CASSMPGLPTGELFF | TGTGCCAGTAGTATGCCGGGACTCCCTACCGGGGAGCTGTTTTTT
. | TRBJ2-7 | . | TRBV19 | CASSMTGTYEQYF | TGTGCCAGTAGTATGACAGGTACCTACGAGCAGTACTTC
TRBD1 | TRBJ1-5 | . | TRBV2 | CASILDRGLNQPQHF | TGTGCCAGCATTCTGGACAGGGGGTTAAATCAGCCCCAGCATTTT
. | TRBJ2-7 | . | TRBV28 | CASMGPGVDEQYF | TGTGCCAGCATGGGCCCGGGGGTTGACGAGCAGTACTTC
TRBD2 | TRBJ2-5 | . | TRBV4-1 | CASSLASGSDETQYF | TGCGCCAGCAGCCTGGCTAGCGGGAGTGATGAGACCCAGTACTTC
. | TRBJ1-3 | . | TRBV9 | CASSGPAGSSGNTIYF | TGTGCCAGCAGCGGTCCGGCAGGGAGCTCTGGAAACACCATATATTTT
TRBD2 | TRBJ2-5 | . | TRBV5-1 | CASSSVGQGGQETQYF | TGCGCCAGCAGCTCAGTGGGGCAGGGAGGGCAAGAGACCCAGTACTTC
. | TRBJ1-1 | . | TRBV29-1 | CSVGRQYTEAFF | TGCAGCGTTGGGAGGCAATACACTGAAGCTTTCTTT
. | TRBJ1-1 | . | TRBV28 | CASSLDSRGAFF | TGTGCCAGCAGTTTAGACAGTCGAGGAGCTTTCTTT
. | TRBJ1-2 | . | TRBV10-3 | CAISRTDSYGYTF | TGTGCCATCAGTAGGACAGACTCCTATGGCTACACCTTC
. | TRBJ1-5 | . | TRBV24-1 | CATSDRGHNQPQHF | TGTGCCACCAGTGACAGGGGACACAATCAGCCCCAGCATTTT
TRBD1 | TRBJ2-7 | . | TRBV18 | CASSFTGGSYEQYF | TGTGCCAGCTCATTCACAGGGGGGTCCTACGAGCAGTACTTC
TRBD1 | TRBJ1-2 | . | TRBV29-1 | CSATKTGDGYTF | TGCAGCGCTACGAAAACAGGGGATGGCTACACCTTC
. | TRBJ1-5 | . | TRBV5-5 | CASSRTGNSNQPQHF | TGTGCCAGCAGCCGAACAGGGAATAGCAATCAGCCCCAGCATTTT
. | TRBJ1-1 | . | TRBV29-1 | CSVEGVQGGLVNTEAFF | TGCAGCGTTGAAGGGGTACAGGGAGGATTGGTGAACACTGAAGCTTTCTTT
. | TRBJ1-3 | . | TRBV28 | CASLPPWRESRNTIYF | TGTGCCAGCCTCCCCCCTTGGAGGGAATCTAGAAACACCATATATTTT
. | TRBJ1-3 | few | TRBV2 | CARQGDGNTIYF | TGTGCCAGACAGGGAGATGGAAACACCATATATTTT
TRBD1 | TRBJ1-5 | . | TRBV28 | CASSPYRGLGIYSNQPQHF | TGTGCCAGCAGTCCTTACAGGGGGCTGGGGATCTATAGCAATCAGCCCCAGCATTTT
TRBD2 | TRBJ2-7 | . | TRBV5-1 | CASSPGLAGKTVYEQYF | TGCGCCAGCAGCCCGGGACTAGCGGGAAAAACAGTCTACGAGCAGTACTTC
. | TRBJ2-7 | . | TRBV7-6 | CASSPRLGQSSYEQYF | TGTGCCAGCAGCCCCCGTTTGGGCCAAAGCTCCTACGAGCAGTACTTC
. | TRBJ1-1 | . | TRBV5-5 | CASSLVTNTEAFF | TGTGCCAGCAGCTTGGTCACGAACACTGAAGCTTTCTTT
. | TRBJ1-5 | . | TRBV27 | CASSTQADSNQPQHF | TGTGCCAGCAGTACCCAGGCTGATAGCAATCAGCCCCAGCATTTT
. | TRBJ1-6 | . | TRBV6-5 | CASSYDYIGSPLHF | TGTGCCAGCAGTTACGACTACATCGGCTCACCCCTCCACTTT
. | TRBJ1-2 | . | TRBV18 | CASSPNSSPYGYTF | TGTGCCAGCTCACCAAACAGTTCCCCCTATGGCTACACCTTC
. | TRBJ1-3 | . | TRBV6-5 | CASSSEGNTIYF | TGTGCCAGCAGTTCGGAAGGAAACACCATATATTTT
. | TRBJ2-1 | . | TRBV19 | CASSISQGPNEQFF | TGTGCCAGTAGTATATCCCAGGGACCTAATGAGCAGTTCTTC
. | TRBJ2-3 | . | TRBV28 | CASMRYWGATSTDTQYF | TGTGCCAGCATGAGGTATTGGGGGGCCACTAGCACAGATACGCAGTATTTT
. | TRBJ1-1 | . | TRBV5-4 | CASSFDHSAEAFF | TGTGCCAGCAGCTTTGACCACTCGGCTGAAGCTTTCTTT
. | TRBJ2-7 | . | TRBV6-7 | CASSYSLTESYEQYF | TGTGCCAGCAGTTACTCGTTAACAGAATCCTACGAGCAGTACTTC
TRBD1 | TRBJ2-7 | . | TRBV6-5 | CASSWDRLSYEQYF | TGTGCCAGCAGTTGGGACAGACTATCATACGAGCAGTACTTC